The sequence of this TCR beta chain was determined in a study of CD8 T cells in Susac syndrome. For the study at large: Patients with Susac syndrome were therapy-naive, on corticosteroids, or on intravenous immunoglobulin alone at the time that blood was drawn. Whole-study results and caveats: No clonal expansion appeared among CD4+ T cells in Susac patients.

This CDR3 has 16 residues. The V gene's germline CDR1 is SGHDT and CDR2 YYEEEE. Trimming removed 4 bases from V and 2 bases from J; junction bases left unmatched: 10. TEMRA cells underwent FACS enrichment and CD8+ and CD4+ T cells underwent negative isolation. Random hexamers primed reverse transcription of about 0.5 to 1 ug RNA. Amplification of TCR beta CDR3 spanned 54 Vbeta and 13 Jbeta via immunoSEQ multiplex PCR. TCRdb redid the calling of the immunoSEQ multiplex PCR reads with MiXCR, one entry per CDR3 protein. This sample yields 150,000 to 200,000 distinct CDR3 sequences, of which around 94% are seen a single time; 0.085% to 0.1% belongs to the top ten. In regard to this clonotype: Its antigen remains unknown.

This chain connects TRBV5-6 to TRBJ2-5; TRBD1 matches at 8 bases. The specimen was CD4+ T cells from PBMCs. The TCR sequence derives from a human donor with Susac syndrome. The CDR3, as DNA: TGTGCCAGCAGCGAGCCGGGACAGGTTATTCAAGAGACCCAGTACTTC. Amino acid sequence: CASSEPGQVIQETQYF.